This T cell receptor (beta chain) was sequenced during a study of shared T cell receptors in the human thymus. Clones were read by immunoSEQ multiplex PCR, and TCRdb kept only the in-frame ones, dropping some. This table has 600,000 or so clones, around 87% appearing once. These records were also assigned to another study, of human thymus T cells. As that report states: Thymus tissue was removed during corrective cardiac surgery. Apparent bias marked the V and J gene usage of thymic and blood repertoires. What related research reported was that thymic repertoires overlapped highly among unrelated individuals.

What was sequenced was thymocytes. The clonotype comes from a boy in the first two years of life with a congenital heart defect.

CDR3 amino acids: CASSIGQGPYEQYF. CDR3 DNA sequence: TGTGCCAGCAGCATCGGACAGGGTCCCTACGAGCAGTACTTC. The chain carries TRBV7-6 and TRBJ2-7, with 8 positions matching TRBD1. CDR3 length: 14 residues. With 5 bases clipped from V and 2 bases from J, the junction kept 5 bases outside the gene matches. CDR1 and CDR2 (germline): SGHVS, FNYEAQ.